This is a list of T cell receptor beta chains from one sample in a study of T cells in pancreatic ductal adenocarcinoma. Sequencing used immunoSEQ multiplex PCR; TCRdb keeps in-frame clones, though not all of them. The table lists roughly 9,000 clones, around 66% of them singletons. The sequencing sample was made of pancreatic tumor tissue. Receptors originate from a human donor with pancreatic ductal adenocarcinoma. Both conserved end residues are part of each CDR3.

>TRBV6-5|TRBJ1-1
CASSLSKTVSTEAFF
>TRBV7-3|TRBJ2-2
CASSSTGGRTGELFF
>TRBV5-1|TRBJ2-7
CASSLNLAGATYEQYF
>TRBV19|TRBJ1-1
CASSVQDRGNTEAFF
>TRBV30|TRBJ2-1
CAWSVDRSSPNDNEQFF
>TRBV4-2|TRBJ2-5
CASSPSGGAVWETQYF
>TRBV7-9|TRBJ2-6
CASSLHQGYSGANVLTF
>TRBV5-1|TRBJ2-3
CASTVGGRGTDTQYF
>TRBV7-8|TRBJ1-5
CASSLVRGQPQHF
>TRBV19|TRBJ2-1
CASSIGGGFNEQFF